This TCR beta chain was sequenced in a study of cytomegalovirus exposure and HLA in healthy donors. General study results and limits: There were around 160 TCR beta chains listed as cytomegalovirus-associated.

The germline V gene has CDR1 GTSNPN and CDR2 SVGIG (reference sequence). CDR3 length: 16 amino acids. J gave up 2 bases and V 2 bases, and 5 bases lay outside the gene matches. PCR used 60 Vbeta primers and 13 Jbeta primers. Sequencing used immunoSEQ multiplex PCR; TCRdb keeps in-frame clones, though not all of them. The data contain approximately 150,000 clones, around 79% of them singletons. Notes on this clone: The antigen remains unidentified.

The sample comprised PBMCs. The clonotype was recovered from a male donor in good health and CMV-seronegative. The chain recombines TRBV30 with TRBJ2-1; 11 nucleotides match TRBD2. The CDR3 sequence is CAWSQLAGGAYNEQFF. The CDR3 coding sequence is TGTGCCTGGAGTCAGCTAGCGGGAGGCGCCTACAATGAGCAGTTCTTC. Combining the CDR3 with reference TRBV30 and TRBJ2-1 gives the whole variable domain SQTIHQWPATLVQPVGSPLSLECTVEGTSNPNLYWYRQAAGRGLQLLFYSVGIGQISSEVPQNLSASRPQDRQFILSSKKLLLSDSGFYLCAWSQLAGGAYNEQFFGPGTRLTVL.